This entry describes one T cell receptor beta chain. CDR3 size: 16 residues. V was trimmed by 4 bases and J by 0 bases, leaving 16 bases between them. Described time point: persistent/refractory GD, antithyroid drugs over 5 years with positive TRAb. With RNA extracted from PBMCs as input, the TCR library was made. This specimen comes from a study of regulatory T cells in long-lasting Graves disease. About the study: Graves' disease counted as persistent after over 5 years of antithyroid drugs with positive TSH receptor antibodies.

Building of the TCR beta libraries involved iRepertoire HTBI primers and Arm-PCR of CDR3 regions. In TCRdb, the multiplex PCR reads were re-called with MiXCR into one record per CDR3 protein. Of about 660,000 distinct CDR3 sequences listed, 25% to 30% were seen once; the top ten hold about 40%. The sample here was peripheral blood mononuclear cells (PBMCs), taken when the disease was refractory, from a patient treated with antithyroid drugs. This TCR was sampled from a female donor with Graves disease. The rearrangement uses TRBV12-3 or TRBV12-4 and TRBJ2-7; weak D call: TRBD1 (7 bases). CDR3 nucleotides: TGTGCCAGCAGTTCTGGCAGGGGGGCCGGCTCCTACGAGCAGTACTTC. This sequence encodes CASSSGRGAGSYEQYF.